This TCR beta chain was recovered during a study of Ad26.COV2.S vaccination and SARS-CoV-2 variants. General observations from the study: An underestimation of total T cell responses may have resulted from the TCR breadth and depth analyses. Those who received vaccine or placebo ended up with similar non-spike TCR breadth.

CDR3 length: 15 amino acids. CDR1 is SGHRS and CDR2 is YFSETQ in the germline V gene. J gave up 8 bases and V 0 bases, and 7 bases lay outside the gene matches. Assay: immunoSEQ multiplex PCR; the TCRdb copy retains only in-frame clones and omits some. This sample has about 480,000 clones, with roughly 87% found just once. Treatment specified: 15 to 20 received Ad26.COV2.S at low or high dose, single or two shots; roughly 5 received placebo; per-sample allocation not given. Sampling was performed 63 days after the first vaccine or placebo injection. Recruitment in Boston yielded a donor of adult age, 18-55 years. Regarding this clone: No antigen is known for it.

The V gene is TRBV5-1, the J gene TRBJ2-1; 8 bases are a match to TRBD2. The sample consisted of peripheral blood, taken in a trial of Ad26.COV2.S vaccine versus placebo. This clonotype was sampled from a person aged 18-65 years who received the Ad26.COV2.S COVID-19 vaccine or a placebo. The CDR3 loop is CASSLEGLVIDEQFF. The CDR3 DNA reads TGCGCCAGCAGCTTGGAGGGACTAGTCATTGATGAGCAGTTCTTC.